The 15 T cell receptor beta chains below come from one sample, sequenced in a study of T cells after yellow fever vaccination. TCRdb reanalysed the 5' RACE reads using MiXCR and keeps one entry per CDR3 protein. The table shows approximately 150,000 distinct CDR3 sequences, with approximately 9.7% occurring only once. Source: CD8+ T cells sorted from PBMCs, taken 45 days after the yellow fever booster vaccination. These receptor sequences come from a man between 18 and 35 years old who received the YFV17D yellow fever vaccine.

This clonotype has only a few counts. The V call is TRBV7-6, the J call TRBJ2-3; TRBD2 matches 9 bases. Germline V gene data show CDR1 as SGHVS and CDR2 as FNYEAQ. The CDR3 contains 15 residues. Trimming cost V 3 bases and J 5 bases; bases outside gene matches: 6. CDR3 coding DNA: TGTGCCAGCAGCTTCGGCGGGGGGGGTATAGATACGCAGTATTTT. Its translation: CASSFGGGGIDTQYF.

The chain has TRBV29-1 and TRBJ1-4; weak D call: TRBD1 (5 bases). This CDR3 is 16 amino acids long. Germline V lookup: CDR1 SQVTM, CDR2 ANQGSEA. Trimming took off 0 bases at V and 4 bases at J, with 15 bases between the two ends. The CDR3 sequence: CSVEELGGADNEKLFF. CDR3 DNA sequence: TGCAGCGTTGAAGAATTGGGAGGGGCAGATAATGAAAAACTGTTTTTT.

This clonotype showed up just a few times. The chain is built from TRBV27 and TRBJ1-2; perhaps TRBD1 as D (5 bases). CDR1 and CDR2 from the germline V gene are MNHEY and SMNVEV (reference sequence). The CDR3 is made up of 14 amino acids. V lost 5 bases and J lost 8, with 18 bases in between. The DNA for the CDR3 is TGTGCCAGCAGTGCCTTGGGACCTTCGGAGGGCTACACCTTC. Its translation is CASSALGPSEGYTF.

This clonotype has a count of ten or more. The CDR3 nucleotides read TGTGCCAGCAGTTACGGCCAGGGGTCCCCAGAGACCCAGTACTTC. Translated: CASSYGQGSPETQYF. V gene TRBV6-5 combines with J gene TRBJ2-5; maybe TRBD1 (6 bases). V gave up 2 bases and J gave up 4 bases, with 14 bases separating them. The germline gives CDR1 MNHEY, CDR2 SVGAGI. The CDR3 is made up of 15 amino acids.

Here the CDR3 DNA reads TGTGCCAGCAGTTTACGCGGACCTATGGGCTACACCTTC. Encoded protein: CASSLRGPMGYTF. The chain carries TRBV27 and TRBJ1-2; no definite D call. Deletions cut 2 bases from V and 8 bases from J, with 12 bases between. Germline V gene lookup returns CDR1 MNHEY and CDR2 SMNVEV (reference sequence). CDR3 length equals 13 residues.

This clonotype was seen a handful of times. V and J are TRBV7-8 and TRBJ1-4, with D perhaps matching TRBD1 (5 bases). The germline gives CDR1 SGHVS, CDR2 FQNEAQ. The CDR3 length is 14 residues. V was trimmed by 2 bases and J by 7 bases, leaving 11 bases between them. The CDR3 nucleotides are TGTGCCAGCAGCTTAAGGGGATGGGGTGAAAAACTGTTTTTT. It specifies CASSLRGWGEKLFF.

In the case of this clonotype: A read error may explain this, as a much larger clone is one base away. The chain uses TRBV3-1 and TRBJ2-2; possibly TRBD1 for D (6 bases). Trimming took 5 bases from V and 0 from J, leaving 10 bases between them. Germline CDR1 reads LGHDT; CDR2 reads YNNKEL (reference sequence). The CDR3 contains 15 residues. This chain's CDR3 is CASSFTGTNTGELFF. The CDR3, as DNA: TGTGCCAGCAGCTTCACAGGGACGAACACCGGGGAGCTGTTTTTT.

This clonotype was found a few times. V gene TRBV12-3 or TRBV12-4 combines with J gene TRBJ2-3; a possible D gene is TRBD2 (5 bases). Deletions cut 1 base from V and 7 bases from J, with 18 bases between. CDR3 length: 16 residues. CDR3 nucleotides: TGTGCCAGCAGTTTAGGTCGCCTAGCACAAGGGAATACGCAGTATTTT. It translates to CASSLGRLAQGNTQYF.

The gene calls are TRBV10-3 and TRBJ2-1; 7 bases agree with TRBD2. Germline assignment: CDR1 ENHRY and CDR2 SYGVKD. The CDR3 spans 15 residues. Trimming at V came to 3 bases and at J to 2 bases, leaving 4 bases not matched to a gene. The CDR3 DNA reads as TGTGCCATCAGTGATGGGAGCGGGACCTACAATGAGCAGTTCTTC. Translating gives CAISDGSGTYNEQFF.

The table lists this clonotype with many counts. The chain uses TRBV13 and TRBJ1-1; D call uncertain. The V end was cut by 2 bases, the J end by 8 bases, with 9 bases between. The CDR3 extends over 12 amino acids. In germline, CDR1 is PRHDT, CDR2 FYEKMQ (reference sequence). The CDR3 sequence: CASSLIENEAFF. The CDR3 DNA follows: TGTGCCAGCAGCTTAATCGAGAACGAAGCTTTCTTT. The full variable domain, completed using reference TRBV13 and TRBJ1-1, is AAGVIQSPRHLIKEKRETATLKCYPIPRHDTVYWYQQGPGQDPQFLISFYEKMQSDKGSIPDRFSAQQFSDYHSELNMSSLELGDSALYFCASSLIENEAFFGQGTRLTVV.

The chain has TRBV5-1 and TRBJ2-3, with D tentatively TRBD1 (6 bases). Trimming removed 4 bases at V and 2 bases at J, with 11 bases between. The CDR3 has 14 amino acids. Looked up from germline, CDR1 is SGHRS and CDR2 is YFSETQ. CDR3 nucleotides: TGCGCCAGCAGCCACGGACAGCCCACAGATACGCAGTATTTT. Translating it yields CASSHGQPTDTQYF.

This clonotype was observed a few times. The V and J genes are TRBV5-1 and TRBJ2-7; TRBD2 might be the D (5 bases). CDR1 is SGHRS, CDR2 YFSETQ, per germline. Trimming removed 0 bases at V and 4 bases at J, with 14 bases between. The CDR3 sequence is 15 residues long. This CDR3 reads CASSLAGVDGYEQYF. The CDR3 DNA is TGCGCCAGCAGCTTGGCCGGGGTTGACGGATACGAGCAGTACTTC.

In its sample, this clonotype was seen a few times. The chain joins TRBV10-1 to TRBJ2-7, with D perhaps matching TRBD1 or TRBD2 (6 bases each). Trimming took 6 bases from V and 1 from J, leaving 22 bases between them. The CDR3 is 17 residues long. From germline, CDR1 is WNHNN and CDR2 SYGVQD (reference sequence). Written as DNA, the CDR3 is TGCGCCAGCAGAGATCGGGACAAGGAGGGTAGGTCCTACGAGCAGTACTTC. Amino acids: CASRDRDKEGRSYEQYF.

This clonotype appeared many times. The rearrangement joins TRBV11-2 to TRBJ2-1; D possibly corresponds to TRBD2 (6 bases). Trimming pared 2 bases from V and 0 bases from J, leaving 20 bases between. The CDR3 totals 19 residues. In germline, CDR1 is SGHAT, CDR2 FQNNGV. The CDR3 nucleotides are TGTGCCAGCAGCTTATACCCCCAAGGCGGGGCAAGCTCCTACAATGAGCAGTTCTTC. Its protein is CASSLYPQGGASSYNEQFF.

This clonotype was seen a few times. CDR3 sequence: CASSPQGGWTEAFF. In DNA, the CDR3 is TGCGCCAGCAGCCCCCAGGGGGGCTGGACTGAAGCTTTCTTT. The chain uses TRBV4-3 and TRBJ1-1; 7 nucleotides match TRBD1. This CDR3 has 14 amino acids. Germline V lookup: CDR1 LGHNA, CDR2 YSLEER. V gave up 4 bases and J gave up 5 bases; unmatched junction bases: 7.